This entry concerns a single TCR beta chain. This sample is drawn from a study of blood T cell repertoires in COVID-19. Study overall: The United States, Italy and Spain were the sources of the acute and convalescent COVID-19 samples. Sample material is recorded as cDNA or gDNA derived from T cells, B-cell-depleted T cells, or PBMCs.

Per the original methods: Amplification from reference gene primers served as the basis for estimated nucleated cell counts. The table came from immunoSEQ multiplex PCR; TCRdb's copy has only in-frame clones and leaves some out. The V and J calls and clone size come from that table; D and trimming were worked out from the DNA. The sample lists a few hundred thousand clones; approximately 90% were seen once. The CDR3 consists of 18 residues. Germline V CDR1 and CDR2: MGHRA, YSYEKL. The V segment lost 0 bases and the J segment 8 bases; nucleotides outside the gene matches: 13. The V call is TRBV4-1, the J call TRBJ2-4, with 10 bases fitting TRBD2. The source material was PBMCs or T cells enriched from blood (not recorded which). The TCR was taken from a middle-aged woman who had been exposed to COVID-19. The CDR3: CASSQDSRASGSRDIQYF. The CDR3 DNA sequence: TGCGCCAGCAGCCAAGATAGCCGGGCTAGCGGGAGTAGAGACATTCAGTACTTC.